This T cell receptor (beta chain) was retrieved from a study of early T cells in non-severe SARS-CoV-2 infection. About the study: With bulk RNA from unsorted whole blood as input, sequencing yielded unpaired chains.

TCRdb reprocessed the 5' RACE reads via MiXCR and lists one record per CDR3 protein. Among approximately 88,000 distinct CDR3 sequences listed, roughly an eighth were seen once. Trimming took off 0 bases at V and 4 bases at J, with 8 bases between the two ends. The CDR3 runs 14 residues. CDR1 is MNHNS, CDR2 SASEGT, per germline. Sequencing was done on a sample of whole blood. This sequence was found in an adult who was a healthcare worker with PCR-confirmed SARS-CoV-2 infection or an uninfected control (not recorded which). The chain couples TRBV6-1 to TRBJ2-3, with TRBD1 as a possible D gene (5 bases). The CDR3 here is CASSEASTADTQYF. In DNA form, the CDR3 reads TGTGCCAGCAGTGAAGCTTCGACAGCAGATACGCAGTATTTT.